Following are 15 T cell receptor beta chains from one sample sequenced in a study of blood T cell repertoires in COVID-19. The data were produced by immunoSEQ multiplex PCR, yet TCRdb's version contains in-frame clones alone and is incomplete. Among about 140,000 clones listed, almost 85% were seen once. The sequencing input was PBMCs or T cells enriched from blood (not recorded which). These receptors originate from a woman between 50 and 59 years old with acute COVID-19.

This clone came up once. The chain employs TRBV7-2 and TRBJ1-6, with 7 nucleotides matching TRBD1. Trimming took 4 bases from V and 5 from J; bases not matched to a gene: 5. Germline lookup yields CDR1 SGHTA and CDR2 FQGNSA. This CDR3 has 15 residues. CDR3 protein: CASSWRQGDNSPLHF. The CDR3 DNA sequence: TGTGCCAGCAGCTGGCGACAGGGTGATAATTCACCCCTCCACTTT.

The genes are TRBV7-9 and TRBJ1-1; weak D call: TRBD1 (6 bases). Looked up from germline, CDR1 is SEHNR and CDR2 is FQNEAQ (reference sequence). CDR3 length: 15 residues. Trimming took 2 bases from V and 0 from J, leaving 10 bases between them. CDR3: CASSLYGDMNTEAFF. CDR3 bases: TGTGCCAGCAGCTTATACGGGGACATGAACACTGAAGCTTTCTTT.

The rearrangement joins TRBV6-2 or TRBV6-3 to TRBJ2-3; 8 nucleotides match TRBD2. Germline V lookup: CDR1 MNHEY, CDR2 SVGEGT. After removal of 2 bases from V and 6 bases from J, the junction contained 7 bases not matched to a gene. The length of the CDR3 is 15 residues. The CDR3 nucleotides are TGTGCCAGCAGTTACATCGGGAGGGCGGGGGATACGCAGTATTTT. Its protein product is CASSYIGRAGDTQYF.

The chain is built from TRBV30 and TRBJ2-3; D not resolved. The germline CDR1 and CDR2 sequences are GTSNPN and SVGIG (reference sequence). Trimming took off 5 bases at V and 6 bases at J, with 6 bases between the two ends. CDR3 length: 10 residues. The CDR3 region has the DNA TGTGCCTGGGGGCTGGATACGCAGTATTTT. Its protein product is CAWGLDTQYF.

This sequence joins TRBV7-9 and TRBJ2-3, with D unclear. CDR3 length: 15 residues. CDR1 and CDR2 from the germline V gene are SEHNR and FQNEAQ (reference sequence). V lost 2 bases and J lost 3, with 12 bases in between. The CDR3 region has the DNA TGTGCCAGCAGCTTATTTCAGGCAAGGACAGATACGCAGTATTTT. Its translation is CASSLFQARTDTQYF.

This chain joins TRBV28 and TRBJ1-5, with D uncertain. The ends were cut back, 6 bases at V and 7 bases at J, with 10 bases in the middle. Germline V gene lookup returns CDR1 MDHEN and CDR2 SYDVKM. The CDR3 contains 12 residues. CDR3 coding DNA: TGTGCCAGCAGCTTTAGATGGCAGCCCCAGCATTTT. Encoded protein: CASSFRWQPQHF.

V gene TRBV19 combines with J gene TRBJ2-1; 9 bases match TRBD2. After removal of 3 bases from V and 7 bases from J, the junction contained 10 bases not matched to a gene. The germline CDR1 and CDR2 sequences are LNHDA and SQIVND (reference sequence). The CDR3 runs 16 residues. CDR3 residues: CASSIFSGGDPNEQFF. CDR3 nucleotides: TGTGCCAGTAGTATCTTTAGCGGGGGAGATCCGAATGAGCAGTTCTTC.

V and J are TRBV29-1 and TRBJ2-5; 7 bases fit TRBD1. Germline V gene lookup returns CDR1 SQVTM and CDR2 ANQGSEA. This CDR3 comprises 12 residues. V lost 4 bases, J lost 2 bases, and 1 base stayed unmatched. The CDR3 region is CSVGTGQETQYF. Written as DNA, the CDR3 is TGCAGCGTTGGGACAGGACAAGAGACCCAGTACTTC.

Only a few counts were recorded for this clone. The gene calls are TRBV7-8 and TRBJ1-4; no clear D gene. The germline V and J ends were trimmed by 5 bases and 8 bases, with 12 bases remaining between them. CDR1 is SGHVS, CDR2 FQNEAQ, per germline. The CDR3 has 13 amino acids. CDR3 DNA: TGTGCCAGCAGCCCAGGCCCGGAAGAAAAACTGTTTTTT. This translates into CASSPGPEEKLFF.

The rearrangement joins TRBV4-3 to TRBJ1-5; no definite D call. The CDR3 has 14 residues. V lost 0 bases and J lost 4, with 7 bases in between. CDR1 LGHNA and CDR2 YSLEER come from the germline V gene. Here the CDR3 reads CASSQDEVNQPQHF. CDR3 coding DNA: TGCGCCAGCAGCCAAGATGAGGTGAATCAGCCCCAGCATTTT.

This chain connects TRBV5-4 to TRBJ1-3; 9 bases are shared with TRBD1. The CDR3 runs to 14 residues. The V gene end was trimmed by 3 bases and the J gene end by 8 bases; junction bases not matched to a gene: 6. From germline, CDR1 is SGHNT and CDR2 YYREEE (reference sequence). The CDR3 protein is CASSSPGQGHTIYF. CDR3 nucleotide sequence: TGTGCCAGCAGCTCCCCGGGACAGGGACACACCATATATTTT.

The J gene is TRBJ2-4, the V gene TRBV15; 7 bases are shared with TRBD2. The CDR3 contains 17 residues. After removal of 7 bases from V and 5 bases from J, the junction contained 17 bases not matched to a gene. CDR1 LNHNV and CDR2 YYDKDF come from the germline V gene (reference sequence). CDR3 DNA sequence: TGTGCCACCACCGGCCGCTTTGGGGGGAGGGCCCAAAACATTCAGTACTTC. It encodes CATTGRFGGRAQNIQYF.

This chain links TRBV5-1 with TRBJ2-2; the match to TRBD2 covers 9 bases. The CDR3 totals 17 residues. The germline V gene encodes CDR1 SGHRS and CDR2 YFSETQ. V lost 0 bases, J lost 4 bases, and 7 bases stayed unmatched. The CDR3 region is CASSLASGKRVTGELFF. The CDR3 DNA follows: TGCGCCAGCAGCTTGGCTAGCGGGAAACGAGTCACCGGGGAGCTGTTTTTT. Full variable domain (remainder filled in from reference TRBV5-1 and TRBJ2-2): KAGVTQTPRYLIKTRGQQVTLSCSPISGHRSVSWYQQTPGQGLQFLFEYFSETQRNKGNFPGRFSGRQFSNSRSEMNVSTLELGDSALYLCASSLASGKRVTGELFFGEGSRLTVL.

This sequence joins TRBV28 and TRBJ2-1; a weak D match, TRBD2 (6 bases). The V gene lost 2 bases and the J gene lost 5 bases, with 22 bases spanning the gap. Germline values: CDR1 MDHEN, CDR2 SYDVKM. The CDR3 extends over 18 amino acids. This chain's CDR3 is CASSLPLGGGGNHNEQFF. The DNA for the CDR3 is TGTGCCAGCAGTTTACCCCTCGGTGGGGGAGGTAACCACAATGAGCAGTTCTTC.

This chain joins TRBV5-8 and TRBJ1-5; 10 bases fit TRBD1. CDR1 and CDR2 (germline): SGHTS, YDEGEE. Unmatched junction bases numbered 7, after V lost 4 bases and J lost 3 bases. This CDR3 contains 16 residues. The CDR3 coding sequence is TGTGCCAGCAGCCCCGGGACAGGGGTCAACAATCAGCCCCAGCATTTT. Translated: CASSPGTGVNNQPQHF.